A single sample gave rise to the 10 T cell receptor beta chains below, sequenced in a study of blood T cell repertoires in COVID-19. Here immunoSEQ multiplex PCR was the method, and the copy in TCRdb shows in-frame clones only, minus some. The repertoire holds 390,000 or so clones, with roughly four fifths as singletons. The specimen sequenced was PBMCs or T cells enriched from blood (not recorded which). These receptor sequences come from a woman between 45 and 60 years old who had recovered from COVID-19.

The chain recombines TRBV7-2 with TRBJ1-4, with 7 bases that match TRBD1. The CDR3 loop spans 18 amino acids. CDR1 is SGHTA, CDR2 FQGNSA, per germline. Trimming cost V 5 bases and J 0 bases; bases outside gene matches: 12. The CDR3 is CASSPAAGTAATNEKLFF. The DNA of the CDR3 is TGTGCCAGCAGCCCCGCGGCGGGGACAGCAGCAACTAATGAAAAACTGTTTTTT.

The chain recombines TRBV27 with TRBJ1-3; perhaps TRBD1 as D (6 bases). The ends were cut back, 7 bases at V and 6 bases at J, with 16 bases in the middle. This CDR3 contains 14 residues. Looked up from germline, CDR1 is MNHEY and CDR2 is SMNVEV (reference sequence). The CDR3 nucleotides are TGTGCCAGCACTCCGTTCATGGGGGCAAACACCATATATTTT. Protein product: CASTPFMGANTIYF.

The genes are TRBV4-1 and TRBJ1-1; D ambiguous. The CDR3 spans 15 residues. V was clipped by 0 bases and J by 3 bases, with 11 bases between them. Per the germline V gene, CDR1 is MGHRA and CDR2 is YSYEKL. The CDR3 DNA sequence: TGCGCCAGCAGCCAAGAATATGTTCCGGACACTGAAGCTTTCTTT. Translated, it gives CASSQEYVPDTEAFF.

This chain joins TRBV11-3 and TRBJ1-1, with D hard to call. CDR1 SGHNT and CDR2 YENEEA come from the germline V gene. Trimming stripped 1 base from V and 4 bases from J, with 7 bases between. The CDR3 length is 13 residues. The CDR3 bases are TGTGCCAGCAGCTTAGCCCTACCCACTGAAGCTTTCTTT. It encodes CASSLALPTEAFF.

V gene TRBV2 combines with J gene TRBJ1-4; TRBD1 is a possible D gene (6 bases). The CDR3 sequence is 14 residues long. Germline V lookup: CDR1 SNHLY, CDR2 FYNNEI. V was trimmed by 4 bases and J by 3 bases, leaving 9 bases between them. The CDR3: CASSVQGSNEKLFF. In nucleotides, the CDR3 is TGTGCCAGCAGTGTCCAGGGGTCTAATGAAAAACTGTTTTTT.

V usage is TRBV19 and J usage is TRBJ1-3; the D is unclear. CDR1 LNHDA and CDR2 SQIVND come from the germline V gene (reference sequence). This CDR3 contains 15 residues. V lost 6 bases and J lost 0, with 12 bases in between. CDR3 sequence (DNA): TGTGCCAGTAGCACCACAGTAAGCTCTGGAAACACCATATATTTT. Amino acid sequence: CASSTTVSSGNTIYF.

V and J are TRBV5-1 and TRBJ2-1; D not resolved. This CDR3 is built from 14 residues. Trimming cost V 4 bases and J 3 bases, with 11 bases left between them. Germline lookup yields CDR1 SGHRS and CDR2 YFSETQ. The CDR3 here is CASSPSEIYNEQFF. The CDR3 DNA is TGCGCCAGCAGCCCGAGTGAAATCTACAATGAGCAGTTCTTC.

The chain is built from TRBV11-1 and TRBJ2-1; 8 bases match TRBD2. This CDR3 region has 17 residues. V gave up 0 bases and J gave up 1 base; unmatched junction bases: 5. Germline CDR1 and CDR2: SGHAT and FQDESV (reference sequence). DNA of the CDR3: TGTGCCAGCAGCTTAGCGTGGGCTAGCGGGTCCTACAATGAGCAGTTCTTC. As protein: CASSLAWASGSYNEQFF. Together with reference TRBV11-1 and TRBJ2-1, the CDR3 gives the full variable domain: EAEVAQSPRYKITEKSQAVAFWCDPISGHATLYWYRQILGQGPELLVQFQDESVVDDSQLPKDRFSAERLKGVDSTLKIQPAELGDSAMYLCASSLAWASGSYNEQFFGPGTRLTVL.

The V call is TRBV3-1 (or the pseudogene TRBV3-2), the J call TRBJ1-2; D is undetermined. This CDR3 is built from 18 residues. CDR1 and CDR2 from the germline V gene are LGHDT and YNNKEL (reference sequence). V shed 0 bases and J shed 0 bases, with 17 bases lying between them. The CDR3 reads CASSQDGSEEKANYGYTF. Written as DNA, the CDR3 is TGTGCCAGCAGCCAAGACGGCAGCGAAGAAAAAGCTAACTATGGCTACACCTTC.

This clone was counted between two and nine times. This sequence joins TRBV30 and TRBJ2-5, with D possibly being TRBD1 (5 bases). Trimming took 8 bases from V and 4 from J, leaving 17 bases between them. The CDR3 totals 13 residues. Germline V lookup: CDR1 GTSNPN, CDR2 SVGIG (reference sequence). The chain's CDR3 is CAVAAGLLETQYF. In DNA form, the CDR3 reads TGTGCCGTGGCGGCAGGGCTGCTAGAGACCCAGTACTTC.